A single sample is the source of the 21 T cell receptor beta chains below, sequenced in a study of read filtering for tumor transcriptome and immune sequencing. From around 440 ng of RNA, a library with molecular barcoded alpha/delta and beta/gamma adaptors was made. MiXCR, applied by TCRdb to the reads, yields one record per CDR3 protein. The sample has 75,000 to 95,000 distinct CDR3 sequences; 20% to 25% are singletons. Source material: a population of CD138-negative cells sorted from bone marrow. The receptors here all came from a donor aged 40 or over with multiple myeloma.

This clonotype was observed a single time. This could be a read error, since a much larger clone is one nucleotide away. V is TRBV20-1 and J is TRBJ1-4; TRBD1 agrees at 9 bases. The germline gives CDR1 DFQATT, CDR2 SNEGSKA (reference sequence). With V trimmed by 7 bases and J by 8 bases, 11 bases remained unmatched. The CDR3 spans 14 residues. CDR3 in DNA: TGCAGTGTTACAGGGGGCGCGGGGTACGAAAAACTGTTTTTT. Translation: CSVTGGAGYEKLFF.

This clonotype was picked up many times. The chain has TRBV28 and TRBJ1-5, with a tentative D call TRBD1 (6 bases). From germline, CDR1 is MDHEN and CDR2 SYDVKM. This CDR3 contains 14 residues. Between the trimmed V and J ends, which lost 7 bases and 6 bases, there was a span of 16 bases. The CDR3 region has the DNA TGTGCCAGCAATCCCCCGGACAGCTTTCAGCCCCAGCATTTT. Protein sequence: CASNPPDSFQPQHF.

This clonotype was recorded many times. The chain recombines TRBV2 with TRBJ2-5; 11 bases agree with TRBD2. This CDR3 region has 15 residues. V lost 4 bases and J lost 5; bases outside the gene matches: 6. In germline, CDR1 is SNHLY, CDR2 FYNNEI. Here the CDR3 reads CASSGSSGGRETQYF. The CDR3 bases are TGTGCCAGCAGTGGTTCTAGCGGGGGGAGGGAGACCCAGTACTTC.

Note on this clonotype: This may stem from a read error, because a much larger clone lies one nucleotide away. The conserved final phenylalanine or tryptophan is absent from the CDR3, which likely points to a read error. The chain carries TRBV14 and TRBJ2-5; 7 nucleotides agree with TRBD2. Germline V gene data show CDR1 as SGHDN and CDR2 as FVKESK. Germline trimming cut 1 base from V and 7 bases from J; bases unmatched to any gene: 3. The CDR3 contains 13 residues. The CDR3, as DNA: TGTGCCAGCAGCCAAGGACTAGCCGGGACCCAGTACTAC. Translating gives CASSQGLAGTQYY.

This clonotype was seen only a few times. The chain carries TRBV20-1 and TRBJ1-1, with 7 bases that match TRBD1. In germline, CDR1 is DFQATT, CDR2 SNEGSKA (reference sequence). CDR3 length: 16 amino acids. J gave up 0 bases and V 3 bases, and 10 bases lay outside the gene matches. CDR3 protein: CSARVPSGGMNTEAFF. The CDR3 DNA follows: TGCAGTGCTAGGGTGCCCTCAGGGGGTATGAACACTGAAGCTTTCTTT.

As for this clonotype: The CDR3 carries no conserved terminal phenylalanine or tryptophan, so it likely arises from a read error. The CDR3 bases are TGTGCCATCAGCCGACAGGGGGCAAGCTACAATGAGCAGTTCTTA. Its translation is CAISRQGASYNEQFL. The chain employs TRBV7-3 and TRBJ2-1; TRBD1 agrees at 10 bases. CDR1 SGHTA and CDR2 FQGTGA come from the germline V gene. The CDR3 spans 15 residues.

Within the sample, this clonotype is medium-sized. This sequence joins TRBV15 and TRBJ2-1, with no clear D. The V and J ends lost 0 bases and 7 bases respectively, with 13 bases between them. Germline CDR1 is LNHNV and CDR2 is YYDKDF (reference sequence). The CDR3 is 15 amino acids. For the CDR3, the DNA is TGTGCCACCAGCAGAGATCTACGGCTCGAAAATGAGCAGTTCTTC. It specifies CATSRDLRLENEQFF. The whole variable domain, filled in from reference TRBV15 and TRBJ2-1, reads DAMVIQNPRYQVTQFGKPVTLSCSQTLNHNVMYWYQQKSSQAPKLLFHYYDKDFNNEADTPDNFQSRRPNTSFCFLDIRSPGLGDTAMYLCATSRDLRLENEQFFGPGTRLTVL.

This clonotype was detected ten times or more. The chain employs TRBV20-1 and TRBJ2-3; D uncertain. The germline CDR1 and CDR2 sequences are DFQATT and SNEGSKA (reference sequence). The CDR3 has 13 amino acids. V shed 3 bases and J shed 6 bases, with 13 bases lying between them. DNA of the CDR3: TGCAGTGCTAGCCAGTCCGAACGGGATACGCAGTATTTT. Amino acid sequence: CSASQSERDTQYF.

This clonotype was recorded only once. This may stem from a read error, because a much larger clone lies one nucleotide away. V and J are TRBV2 and TRBJ2-3, with 7 bases matching TRBD2. The trim removed 6 bases at V and 6 bases at J, leaving 6 bases unmatched. The CDR3 runs 13 residues. From germline, CDR1 is SNHLY and CDR2 FYNNEI. CDR3 amino acids: CASRRPSGDTQYF. Here the CDR3 DNA reads TGTGCCAGCAGGAGACCTAGCGGCGATACGCAGTATTTT. Full variable domain (remainder filled in from reference TRBV2 and TRBJ2-3): EPEVTQTPSHQVTQMGQEVILRCVPISNHLYFYWYRQILGQKVEFLVSFYNNEISEKSEIFDDQFSVERPDGSNFTLKIRSTKLEDSAMYFCASRRPSGDTQYFGPGTRLTVL.

The chain recombines TRBV29-1 with TRBJ2-3, with 7 bases lining up with TRBD1. J gave up 0 bases and V 4 bases, and 4 bases lay outside the gene matches. CDR1 and CDR2 from the germline V gene are SQVTM and ANQGSEA. CDR3 length: 14 amino acids. CDR3: CSVGTGASTDTQYF. CDR3 nucleotide sequence: TGCAGCGTTGGCACAGGGGCTAGCACAGATACGCAGTATTTT.

This clonotype appeared a few times. The chain has TRBV10-3 and TRBJ1-5, with D tentatively TRBD1 (6 bases). Looked up from germline, CDR1 is ENHRY and CDR2 is SYGVKD. The CDR3 is 15 amino acids. Trimming cost V 0 bases and J 7 bases, with 13 bases left between them. The CDR3 loop is CAISESGRGGQPQHF. In DNA form, the CDR3 reads TGTGCCATCAGTGAGTCGGGCAGGGGTGGGCAGCCCCAGCATTTT.

A word on this clonotype: One base away lies a much larger clone, so this may be a sequencing read error. The chain is built from TRBV9 and TRBJ2-3; D call uncertain. Germline V gene sequence: CDR1 SGDLS, CDR2 YYNGEE. CDR3 length: 14 residues. Written as DNA, the CDR3 is TGTGCCAGCAGCCCTCGACAAACCACAGATTCGCAGTATTTT. This codes for CASSPRQTTDSQYF.

On this clonotype: This clone may be a read error of a much larger clone one base away. The V and J genes are TRBV7-9 and TRBJ2-1; D gene ambiguous. This CDR3 comprises 15 residues. CDR1 is SEHNR and CDR2 is FQNEAQ in the germline V gene (reference sequence). CDR3 in amino acids: CASSRNKGLWNGQFF. CDR3 nucleotide sequence: TGTGCCAGCAGCCGTAATAAGGGTTTATGGAATGGGCAGTTCTTC. Using reference TRBV7-9 and TRBJ2-1 for the parts outside the CDR3, the full variable domain is DTGVSQNPRHKITKRGQNVTFRCDPISEHNRLYWYRQTLGQGPEFLTYFQNEAQLEKSRLLSDRFSAERPKGSFSTLEIQRTEQGDSAMYLCASSRNKGLWNGQFFGPGTRLTVL.

Note on this clonotype: A much more abundant neighbour one base away suggests this may be a read error. V and J are TRBV3-1 and TRBJ2-7, with D hard to call. CDR1 LGHDT and CDR2 YNNKEL come from the germline V gene (reference sequence). This CDR3 has 13 amino acids. This CDR3 reads CASSPAGYSKRIF. DNA of the CDR3: TGTGCCAGCAGCCCGGCCGGGTACTCGAAGAGGATCTTC.

The rearrangement joins TRBV10-3 to TRBJ1-5, with D possibly TRBD1 on 5 matching bases. Germline CDR1 and CDR2: ENHRY and SYGVKD. The CDR3 covers 14 residues. Trimming removed 3 bases at V and 0 bases at J, with 6 bases between. The CDR3 is CAISETGSNQPQHF. The DNA for the CDR3 is TGTGCCATCAGTGAAACAGGTAGCAATCAGCCCCAGCATTTT.

This clonotype was detected many times. The chain joins TRBV2 to TRBJ2-4, with D perhaps given as TRBD1 or TRBD2 (6 bases each). This CDR3 has 13 residues. V lost 8 bases to trimming and J lost 9 bases, with 17 bases between them. Germline V gene data show CDR1 as SNHLY and CDR2 as FYNNEI. CDR3 DNA sequence: TGTGCCAGCTCCCTGGGGGGCCTTGTCATTCAGTACTTC. Its protein product is CASSLGGLVIQYF.

Many counts were recorded for this clonotype. CDR3: CASSPSVETQYF. For the CDR3, the DNA is TGTGCCAGCAGTCCAAGTGTGGAGACCCAGTACTTC. The chain is built from TRBV28 and TRBJ2-5; no clear D gene. CDR3 length equals 12 residues. Germline loops: CDR1 MDHEN, CDR2 SYDVKM. Trimming shortened V by 5 bases and J by 5 bases, and 9 bases separated the two germline ends.

Points on this clonotype: A much larger clone lies a single base off, so this may be a read error. The chain employs TRBV12-3 or TRBV12-4 and TRBJ1-4; D gene unclear. The CDR3 contains 11 residues. Trimming cost V 5 bases and J 8 bases, with 6 bases left between them. DNA of the CDR3: TGTGCCAGCAGTAGTTCCGAAAAACTGTTTTTT. Residues: CASSSSEKLFF.

A word on this clonotype: With a much larger clone just one base away, this may be a read error. The rearrangement joins TRBV6-6 to TRBJ2-5; D perhaps matches TRBD1 (5 bases). The germline CDR1 and CDR2 sequences are MNHNY and SVGAGI (reference sequence). CDR3 length: 13 amino acids. The CDR3 DNA reads as TGTGCCAGCACCTATAGCAGGGAAGAGACCCAGCACTTC. Translated, it gives CASTYSREETQHF.

As for this clonotype: A clone one base away is much larger, so this may be a read error. The rearrangement uses TRBV20-1 and TRBJ1-2; D gene ambiguous. Per germline, CDR1 DFQATT and CDR2 SNEGSKA (reference sequence). V dropped 1 base and J dropped 6 bases, with 9 bases sitting between them. The CDR3 spans 12 residues. CDR3 DNA: TGCAGTGCTAGAGTCGAGGCGGATGGCTACACCTTC. Residues: CSARVEADGYTF.

The table lists this clonotype with many counts. V is TRBV11-2 and J is TRBJ2-5, with TRBD2 matching over 11 bases. V gave up 5 bases and J gave up 5 bases; unmatched junction bases: 13. The CDR3 extends over 17 amino acids. The germline V gene encodes CDR1 SGHAT and CDR2 FQNNGV. The CDR3 coding sequence is TGTGCCAGCAGCCCCCGGAGGGCTAGCGGGGGGCAGGAGACCCAGTACTTC. It translates to CASSPRRASGGQETQYF.